These T cell receptor beta chains were read from a single sample in a study of shared clonotypes between healthy human individuals. Some clones are missing from TCRdb's copy, which holds only in-frame ones; the method was immunoSEQ multiplex PCR. The table has about 120,000 clones, approximately 70% seen once; the top ten hold roughly 24%. The sequenced sample consisted of memory CD8+ T cells sorted from blood. The receptors originated from a woman in her 30s in good health. Each CDR3 is given with its conserved first and last residue. The D gene is left open where the match is weak. The size entry is marked missing in some rows and otherwise reads once, few, many or a size class.

J	size	V	D	DNA	CDR3
TRBJ1-1	.	TRBV6-6	.	TGTGCCAGCAGTTACCAGGGGACGATCACTGAAGCTTTCTTT	CASSYQGTITEAFF
TRBJ2-1	many	TRBV5-6	TRBD2	TGTGCCAGCAGCTTGGCCGGTAGCGGGAGGGTAGATGAGCAGTTCTTC	CASSLAGSGRVDEQFF
TRBJ2-3	.	TRBV27	.	TGTGCCAGCAGTTCCCGGGCAGATACGCAGTATTTT	CASSSRADTQYF
TRBJ2-7	.	TRBV7-9	.	TGTGCCAGCAGCTTAGCTAGGACTCCATTGACCTACGAGCAGTACTTC	CASSLARTPLTYEQYF
TRBJ1-4	few	TRBV28	.	TGTGCCAGCAGTTTACCCAGGGGAAAACTGTTTTTT	CASSLPRGKLFF
TRBJ2-5	.	TRBV28	.	TGTGCCAGCAGTCCAAACGTGGTAAGAAGGGAAGAGACCCAGTACTTC	CASSPNVVRREETQYF
TRBJ2-7	.	TRBV28	.	TGTGCCAGCAGTTTACTAGTGGGGGCCGGGAACGAGCAGTACTTC	CASSLLVGAGNEQYF
TRBJ1-1	.	TRBV27	TRBD1	TGTGCCAGCAGTTTGTGGACAGGGGACACTGAAGCTTTCTTT	CASSLWTGDTEAFF
TRBJ2-1	.	TRBV7-9	TRBD2	TGTGCCAGCAGCCCGCGGGGGGGCTCGGCCTACAATGAGCAGTTCTTC	CASSPRGGSAYNEQFF
TRBJ2-7	.	TRBV25-1	.	TGTGCCAGCAGTGATAGAATATCCTACGAGCAGTACTTC	CASSDRISYEQYF
TRBJ2-2	.	TRBV15	TRBD2	TGTGCCACCAGCAGAGGGGACTACCCCATCCGCGAGCTGTTTTTT	CATSRGDYPIRELFF
TRBJ2-3	medium-sized	TRBV6-4	TRBD2	TGTGCCAGCAGTGACGTGGCTAGCGGTGACACAGATACGCAGTATTTT	CASSDVASGDTDTQYF
TRBJ1-1	many	TRBV28	.	TGTGCCAGCGGAAACACAAGGTCGAACAATGAAGCTTTCTTT	CASGNTRSNNEAFF
TRBJ2-7	.	TRBV4-1	TRBD2	TGCGCCAGCAGCCCCGGGACTAGCGAAAGCTACGAGCAGTACTTC	CASSPGTSESYEQYF
TRBJ2-7	.	TRBV10-1	.	TGCGCCAGCAGTGAGGACGGTCCCTACGAGCAGTACTTC	CASSEDGPYEQYF
TRBJ1-3	.	TRBV7-2	.	TGTGCCAGCAGCTCCGCCCCCAGGGGCTGGGAAAACACCATATATTTT	CASSSAPRGWENTIYF
TRBJ2-3	.	TRBV19	TRBD1	TGTGCCAGTAGGACAGGGACCTCCTCTGGGGATACGCAGTATTTT	CASRTGTSSGDTQYF
TRBJ1-2	.	TRBV5-1	.	TGCGCCAGCAGCTTGGAAGTGTGGGGGCCCTATGGCTACACCTTC	CASSLEVWGPYGYTF
TRBJ2-2	few	TRBV28	.	TGTGCCAGCAGACAGGGTTTCACCGGGGAGCTGTTTTTT	CASRQGFTGELFF
TRBJ2-1	.	TRBV28	.	TGTGCCAGCAGTTTTACGGGTAACAATGAGCAGTTCTTC	CASSFTGNNEQFF
TRBJ1-5	.	TRBV18	TRBD1	TGTGCCAGCTCAGGCGGACAGGGCAATCAGCCCCAGCATTTT	CASSGGQGNQPQHF
TRBJ2-5	.	TRBV28	.	TGTGCCAGCAGTATCGGACGGTTTCAAGAGACCCAGTACTTC	CASSIGRFQETQYF
TRBJ1-2	.	TRBV29-1	.	TGCAGCGTGGGAGTGGGGACGGGCTACACCTTC	CSVGVGTGYTF